These 20 T cell receptor beta chains originate from one sample sequenced in a study of blood T cells in healthy people across ages. Alongside a J-beta primer mix, a sample-barcoded 5' primer served in a second PCR lasting about 7 to 11 cycles. TCRdb ran MiXCR on the 5' RACE reads and lists one entry per CDR3 protein. The sample records hundreds of thousands of distinct CDR3 sequences, more than 20% being singletons. The same data also contributed to another study, on T cells of mothers and their children.

The sequenced sample was blood. Receptor source: a boy younger than 18 in good health.

The chain recombines TRBV2 with TRBJ1-4; no clear D gene. Germline V gene sequence: CDR1 SNHLY, CDR2 FYNNEI. V was shortened by 6 bases and J by 5 bases, with 10 bases between the two germline ends. The CDR3 runs 13 residues. The CDR3 protein is CASSLYKNEKLFF. In nucleotides, the CDR3 is TGTGCCAGCAGCCTTTACAAGAATGAAAAACTGTTTTTT. Full variable domain (missing parts from reference TRBV2 and TRBJ1-4): EPEVTQTPSHQVTQMGQEVILRCVPISNHLYFYWYRQILGQKVEFLVSFYNNEISEKSEIFDDQFSVERPDGSNFTLKIRSTKLEDSAMYFCASSLYKNEKLFFGSGTQLSVL.

V usage is TRBV12-3 or TRBV12-4 and J usage is TRBJ2-7; D possibly corresponds to TRBD2 (6 bases). CDR3 length: 14 amino acids. V was cut by 5 bases and J by 5 bases, with 16 bases left in between. DNA of the CDR3: TGTGCCAGCAGTCCCCTTGATTTAGCGGACGAGCAGTACTTC. Its translation: CASSPLDLADEQYF.

The CDR3 here is CASSFEVLPGELFF. CDR3 bases: TGTGCCAGCAGCTTCGAGGTCCTCCCCGGGGAGCTGTTTTTT. This rearrangement joins TRBV11-2 to TRBJ2-2; D gene unclear. CDR1 and CDR2 from the germline V gene are SGHAT and FQNNGV. This CDR3 has 14 amino acids. The germline V and J ends were trimmed by 3 bases and 6 bases, with 11 bases remaining between them. The entire variable domain, with the rest obtained from reference TRBV11-2 and TRBJ2-2, is as follows: EAGVAQSPRYKIIEKRQSVAFWCNPISGHATLYWYQQILGQGPKLLIQFQNNGVVDDSQLPKDRFSAERLKGVDSTLKIQPAKLEDSAVYLCASSFEVLPGELFFGEGSRLTVL.

DNA of the CDR3: TGCGCCAGCAGCCAAGTAGGAGACAGAGGTGGCTACACCTTC. This codes for CASSQVGDRGGYTF. V is TRBV4-1 and J is TRBJ1-2, with D possibly being TRBD1 (5 bases). The CDR3 has 14 amino acids. CDR1 is MGHRA, CDR2 YSYEKL, per germline. Trimming took 1 base from V and 7 from J, leaving 13 bases between them.

J is TRBJ2-4 and V is TRBV4-3, with D hard to call. This CDR3 is 15 amino acids long. Germline assignment: CDR1 LGHNA and CDR2 YSLEER. V gave up 4 bases and J gave up 0 bases, with 10 bases separating them. The CDR3 loop is CASSPRLAAKNIQYF. The DNA of the CDR3 is TGCGCCAGCAGCCCGAGGCTCGCAGCCAAAAACATTCAGTACTTC.

The chain carries TRBV2 and TRBJ2-4; D possibly matches TRBD1 or TRBD2 (5 bases each). V was clipped by 3 bases and J by 15 bases, with 12 bases between them. Germline CDR1 SNHLY, CDR2 FYNNEI. CDR3 length equals 11 residues. This CDR3 reads CASSDEGEPYF. CDR3 DNA sequence: TGTGCCAGCAGTGATGAAGGGGAGCCGTACTTC.

This clonotype was detected ten times or more. The rearrangement joins TRBV5-6 to TRBJ1-2; D call uncertain. Looked up from germline, CDR1 is SGHDT and CDR2 is YYEEEE. The CDR3 consists of 12 residues. Trimming pared 3 bases from V and 0 bases from J, leaving 3 bases between. CDR3 sequence reads: CASSSSNYGYTF. The DNA for the CDR3 is TGTGCCAGCAGCTCATCTAACTATGGCTACACCTTC.

V is TRBV5-1 and J is TRBJ1-2; no firm D call. This CDR3 contains 11 residues. Trimming removed 3 bases from V and 11 bases from J, with 11 bases in between. The germline V gene encodes CDR1 SGHRS and CDR2 YFSETQ. CDR3 amino acids: CASSSLTSYTF. CDR3 in DNA: TGCGCCAGCAGCTCGTTGACATCGTACACCTTC.

This clonotype was seen a handful of times. Because the CDR3's place on the DNA is in doubt, the DNA is left out and the CDR3 is given as listed by TCRdb. V and J are TRBV7-9 and TRBJ1-4; the tabulated D call, TRBD1, remains unverified against the DNA. 16 amino acids form the CDR3, both terminal residues included. From germline, CDR1 is SEHNR and CDR2 FQNEAQ (reference sequence). CDR3: CASSPTWGAGNEKLSF.

Only a few counts were recorded for this clonotype. The chain uses TRBV29-1 and TRBJ2-1; D unresolved. Germline CDR1 reads SQVTM; CDR2 reads ANQGSEA. The CDR3 has 12 amino acids. Trimming pared 0 bases from V and 5 bases from J, leaving 5 bases between. This CDR3 reads CSVEDPNNEQFF. The CDR3 bases are TGCAGCGTTGAAGATCCAAACAATGAGCAGTTCTTC.

This clonotype appeared many times. The CDR3 is CASSWTSGYNEQFF. The CDR3 bases are TGTGCCAGCTCTTGGACTAGCGGTTACAATGAGCAGTTCTTC. The chain uses TRBV25-1 and TRBJ2-1; 10 positions match TRBD2. Trimming removed 8 bases from V and 4 bases from J; junction bases left unmatched: 5. Germline CDR1 and CDR2: MGHDK and SYGVNS. There are 14 residues in the CDR3.

The V call is TRBV4-3, the J call TRBJ2-5, with unresolved D. V was pared by 0 bases and J by 4 bases, with 15 bases between. This CDR3 has 16 amino acids. Per germline, CDR1 LGHNA and CDR2 YSLEER. The CDR3 bases are TGCGCCAGCAGCCAAGAAGTTGCCGACTGGGGAGAGACCCAGTACTTC. Protein: CASSQEVADWGETQYF.

This clonotype occurred a few times. The chain has TRBV5-1 and TRBJ2-5; D is unresolved. V was cut by 5 bases and J by 3 bases, with 11 bases left in between. CDR1 is SGHRS and CDR2 is YFSETQ in the germline V gene. The CDR3 is made up of 13 amino acids. The CDR3 sequence: CASSTPEKETQYF. As DNA, the CDR3 is TGCGCCAGCAGTACCCCGGAGAAAGAGACCCAGTACTTC.

The chain employs TRBV9 and TRBJ2-1, with TRBD2 matching over 9 bases. V was clipped by 3 bases and J by 8 bases; unmatched bases: 9. CDR1 and CDR2 from the germline V gene are SGDLS and YYNGEE. CDR3 size: 15 residues. CDR3: CASSAVAGGLDEQFF. CDR3 DNA sequence: TGTGCCAGCAGCGCGGTTGCGGGGGGGCTTGATGAGCAGTTCTTC.

The chain carries TRBV7-2 and TRBJ2-5, with 7 nucleotides matching TRBD2. Unmatched junction bases numbered 9, after V lost 3 bases and J lost 2 bases. Germline loops: CDR1 SGHTA, CDR2 FQGNSA. CDR3 length equals 16 residues. This chain's CDR3 is CASSFGGDGLQETQYF. The DNA of the CDR3 is TGTGCCAGCAGCTTTGGGGGGGACGGACTACAAGAGACCCAGTACTTC.

This clonotype has just a few counts. Sequence at one end of the junction differs from germline and may be a read error. V usage is TRBV3-1 and J usage is TRBJ1-4; 12 bases are shared with TRBD1. CDR3 length: 15 amino acids. Germline-derived CDR1 and CDR2 are LGHDT and YNNKEL (reference sequence). CDR3 region: CASTQTGTGGKKLFF. For the CDR3, the DNA is TGTGCCAGCACCCAAACCGGGACAGGGGGCAAAAAACTGTTTTTT.

This rearrangement joins TRBV14 to TRBJ1-2; tentatively, D is TRBD1 (5 bases). Germline V CDR1 and CDR2: SGHDN, FVKESK. Trimming cost V 0 bases and J 8 bases, with 16 bases left between them. CDR3 length: 15 residues. CDR3: CASSQDDTTVGGYTF. In nucleotides, the CDR3 is TGTGCCAGCAGCCAAGATGATACGACAGTGGGCGGCTACACCTTC.

The chain joins TRBV15 to TRBJ1-5; a weak D match, TRBD1 (6 bases). This CDR3 has 15 residues. The germline V gene encodes CDR1 LNHNV and CDR2 YYDKDF (reference sequence). Trimming left V 3 bases short and J 6 bases short, with 15 bases between. CDR3 sequence: CATSSYDRTAQPQHF. The CDR3 coding sequence is TGTGCCACCAGCAGTTACGACAGGACAGCTCAGCCCCAGCATTTT.

This clonotype has just a few counts. This CDR3 is missing its conserved last phenylalanine or tryptophan, likely due to a read error. No DNA is shown, since the ends of the CDR3 on it are uncertain; the CDR3 is the one TCRdb lists. V and J are TRBV19 and TRBJ1-2. Germline V lookup: CDR1 LNHDA, CDR2 SQIVND (reference sequence). The CDR3 is made up of 11 amino acids, end residues included. This CDR3 reads CASSWAGRLSL.

DNA of the CDR3: TGTGCCAGCAGTGATTGGGCAGGGCACTACGAGCAGTACTTC. It codes for CASSDWAGHYEQYF. The V call is TRBV6-1, the J call TRBJ2-5, with D perhaps matching TRBD1 (5 bases). The J call may be incorrect, as the DNA end agrees better with TRBJ2-7. This CDR3 is 14 amino acids long. CDR1 and CDR2 from the germline V gene are MNHNS and SASEGT.